This passage covers 28 T cell receptor beta chains from one sample sequenced in a study of blood T cell repertoires in COVID-19. The repertoire was sequenced with immunoSEQ multiplex PCR; TCRdb's copy has only in-frame clones and lacks some. The sample shows around 180,000 clones, roughly 85% of them seen only once. Sequencing was performed on peripheral blood. The receptors were sampled from a human donor with active or convalescent COVID-19. The donor label of this sample is uncertain.

This chain uses TRBV6-2 or TRBV6-3 with TRBJ1-2; 7 bases are shared with TRBD1. Germline V gives CDR1 MNHEY, CDR2 SVGEGT. The CDR3 spans 14 residues. Trimming cost V 2 bases and J 8 bases; bases outside gene matches: 8. This CDR3 is CASSYRENRGGYTF. The CDR3 nucleotides read TGTGCCAGCAGTTACCGCGAAAACAGGGGAGGCTACACCTTC.

The chain employs TRBV12-3 or TRBV12-4 and TRBJ2-1, with TRBD1 matching 7 bases. The CDR3 spans 12 residues. With 6 bases clipped from V and 5 bases from J, the junction kept 1 base outside the gene matches. The CDR3 DNA reads TGTGCCAGCAGCGGACAGGACAATGAGCAGTTCTTC. This sequence encodes CASSGQDNEQFF.

There are a few counts of this clone. The chain has TRBV2 and TRBJ1-6, with D possibly matching TRBD1 (5 bases). This CDR3 is built from 17 residues. Germline CDR1 and CDR2: SNHLY and FYNNEI. V was pared by 0 bases and J by 14 bases, with 23 bases between. For the CDR3, the DNA is TGTGCCAGCAGTGAAGCGGTTGCTGGACACTATCCGGGGGCCCTCCACTTT. This translates into CASSEAVAGHYPGALHF.

The gene calls are TRBV5-4 and TRBJ2-1; TRBD2 is a possible D gene (5 bases). The CDR3 extends over 15 amino acids. The V gene's germline CDR1 is SGHNT and CDR2 YYREEE (reference sequence). V was clipped by 0 bases and J by 8 bases, with 15 bases between them. The CDR3 nucleotides read TGTGCCAGCAGCTTGGAGGCAGCCCGGGGTTATGAGCAGTTCTTC. Translation gives CASSLEAARGYEQFF.

This chain uses TRBV19 with TRBJ1-5, with D unclear. V was pared by 2 bases and J by 6 bases, with 8 bases between. CDR3 length: 13 residues. Germline V CDR1 and CDR2: LNHDA, SQIVND (reference sequence). In nucleotides, the CDR3 is TGTGCCAGTAGTATACTCCGGGGTCAGCCCCAGCATTTT. It yields the protein CASSILRGQPQHF.

The gene calls are TRBV6-6 and TRBJ2-2; 7 positions agree with TRBD2. Germline CDR1 reads MNHNY; CDR2 reads SVGAGI (reference sequence). V lost 8 bases, J lost 1 base, and 4 bases stayed unmatched. The CDR3 covers 14 residues. CDR3 region: CASFPGGNTGELFF. The DNA of the CDR3 is TGTGCCAGCTTCCCGGGGGGGAACACCGGGGAGCTGTTTTTT.

This clone was seen only once. This chain joins TRBV30 and TRBJ1-6; D not resolved. Deletions cut 4 bases from V and 7 bases from J, with 14 bases between. The CDR3 contains 14 residues. The germline gives CDR1 GTSNPN, CDR2 SVGIG (reference sequence). CDR3 sequence reads: CAWTRGVRNSPLHF. The CDR3 nucleotides read TGTGCCTGGACAAGAGGTGTTAGGAATTCACCCCTCCACTTT.

This chain links TRBV13 with TRBJ2-7; TRBD1 matches at 9 bases. Germline V gives CDR1 PRHDT, CDR2 FYEKMQ (reference sequence). The V segment lost 5 bases and the J segment 5 bases; nucleotides outside the gene matches: 7. The CDR3 is 14 amino acids. The DNA of the CDR3 is TGTGCCAGCAGCGGTACGGGACAGGGAAACGAGCAGTACTTC. Translated, it gives CASSGTGQGNEQYF.

This clone was counted only a few times. The rearrangement joins TRBV6-5 to TRBJ2-5; 7 bases map to TRBD2. CDR1 MNHEY and CDR2 SVGAGI come from the germline V gene. V was pared by 6 bases and J by 2 bases, with 9 bases of the junction left unmatched. This CDR3 region has 15 residues. CDR3 DNA sequence: TGTGCCAGCAGCTTATTACTGGGGGGGCAAGAGACCCAGTACTTC. It encodes CASSLLLGGQETQYF.

The chain combines TRBV11-2 with TRBJ1-1; 7 nucleotides agree with TRBD1. The CDR3 contains 15 residues. The V segment lost 4 bases and the J segment 3 bases; nucleotides outside the gene matches: 8. Per germline, CDR1 SGHAT and CDR2 FQNNGV. CDR3: CASSYPSGTDTEAFF. The CDR3 coding sequence is TGTGCCAGCAGCTACCCCTCCGGGACAGACACTGAAGCTTTCTTT.

The V call is TRBV5-1, the J call TRBJ1-2; TRBD1 is a possible D gene (5 bases). This CDR3 comprises 17 residues. The ends were cut back, 1 base at V and 2 bases at J, with 18 bases in the middle. The germline gives CDR1 SGHRS, CDR2 YFSETQ. The CDR3 is CASSLHDSSLGNYGYTF. The CDR3 region has the DNA TGCGCCAGCAGCTTGCATGACAGCTCCCTAGGGAACTATGGCTACACCTTC.

The DNA for the CDR3 is TGTGCCACCAGCAGAGATCAGGGGGGAACTGAAGCTTTCTTT. Protein: CATSRDQGGTEAFF. The chain recombines TRBV15 with TRBJ1-1, with 7 bases aligning to TRBD1. With V trimmed by 0 bases and J by 5 bases, 3 bases remained unmatched. This CDR3 has 14 amino acids. CDR1 LNHNV and CDR2 YYDKDF come from the germline V gene (reference sequence).

The V and J genes are TRBV24-1 and TRBJ2-5; TRBD2 aligns across 12 bases. The V gene's germline CDR1 is KGHDR and CDR2 SFDVKD. The CDR3 loop spans 16 amino acids. Trimming took 4 bases from V and 5 from J; bases not matched to a gene: 7. CDR3 nucleotide sequence: TGTGCCACCAGTGACCGACTAGCGGGAGAATTGGAGACCCAGTACTTC. This translates into CATSDRLAGELETQYF.

The CDR3 region has the DNA TGCGCCAGCAGCTTGGTGACTAGCGGGAGGGCCAGGGGCTACGAGCAGTACTTC. As protein: CASSLVTSGRARGYEQYF. The chain links TRBV5-1 to TRBJ2-7, with 14 nucleotides matching TRBD2. The V gene end was trimmed by 0 bases and the J gene end by 3 bases; junction bases not matched to a gene: 8. Germline V gene lookup returns CDR1 SGHRS and CDR2 YFSETQ. There are 18 residues in the CDR3.

V gene TRBV6-2 or TRBV6-3 combines with J gene TRBJ1-2; D possibly corresponds to TRBD1 (6 bases). V lost 5 bases and J lost 8, with 15 bases in between. CDR3 length: 13 amino acids. CDR1 and CDR2 (germline): MNHEY, SVGEGT. CDR3 loop: CASSIMWGRGYTF. The CDR3 DNA is TGTGCCAGCAGTATAATGTGGGGGCGCGGCTACACCTTC.

This chain joins TRBV27 and TRBJ1-1; maybe TRBD1 (6 bases). CDR3 length: 14 residues. V was cut by 2 bases and J by 10 bases, with 17 bases left in between. Germline-derived CDR1 and CDR2 are MNHEY and SMNVEV (reference sequence). The CDR3 reads CASSLVVQGSVAFF. The DNA of the CDR3 is TGTGCCAGCAGTTTAGTGGTTCAGGGGTCGGTAGCTTTCTTT.

The chain combines TRBV5-1 with TRBJ1-5, with TRBD1 as a possible D gene (5 bases). The CDR3 loop spans 16 amino acids. Germline loops: CDR1 SGHRS, CDR2 YFSETQ. V was clipped by 0 bases and J by 2 bases, with 12 bases between them. The CDR3 DNA follows: TGCGCCAGCAGCTTGGGGACACCCCAGGGCAATCAGCCCCAGCATTTT. Translation gives CASSLGTPQGNQPQHF.

The rearrangement links TRBV5-3 to TRBJ1-2, with 9 bases fitting TRBD1. TRBV5-3 has ORF status, its function being uncertain. The CDR3 is 13 amino acids. V gave up 4 bases and J gave up 6 bases; unmatched junction bases: 4. The CDR3 is CARSPGQGDGYTF. CDR3 nucleotides: TGTGCCAGAAGCCCGGGACAGGGAGATGGCTACACCTTC.

The V and J genes are TRBV7-3 and TRBJ2-1; possible D gene TRBD2, 5 bases. The CDR3 is 14 residues long. V gave up 1 base and J gave up 6 bases, with 10 bases separating them. Germline assignment: CDR1 SGHTA and CDR2 FQGTGA. CDR3 amino acids: CASSLIGVPNEQFF. The CDR3 DNA reads as TGTGCCAGCAGCTTAATCGGGGTCCCCAATGAGCAGTTCTTC.

The chain recombines TRBV4-1 with TRBJ2-3; perhaps TRBD1 as D (6 bases). This CDR3 has 13 amino acids. Germline V gives CDR1 MGHRA, CDR2 YSYEKL. Trimming removed 5 bases at V and 3 bases at J, with 9 bases between. The CDR3 DNA reads TGCGCCAGCAGCATGGGGGCGACAGATACGCAGTATTTT. Protein product: CASSMGATDTQYF.

The chain employs TRBV18 and TRBJ2-3, with TRBD1 as a possible D gene (5 bases). The CDR3 has 15 residues. The V end was cut by 0 bases, the J end by 1 base, with 8 bases between. Germline values: CDR1 KGHSH, CDR2 LQKENI. The CDR3 DNA is TGTGCCAGCTCACCACCGAAACAGGGCACAGATACGCAGTATTTT. It translates to CASSPPKQGTDTQYF.

In this sample, this clone turned up a few times. The chain has TRBV5-1 and TRBJ1-3; tentative D call: TRBD1 (6 bases). Germline V lookup: CDR1 SGHRS, CDR2 YFSETQ. The CDR3 covers 15 residues. V dropped 0 bases and J dropped 1 base, with 8 bases sitting between them. The CDR3: CASSLEGVSGNTIYF. CDR3 bases: TGCGCCAGCAGCTTGGAGGGGGTGTCTGGAAACACCATATATTTT.

This rearrangement joins TRBV11-2 to TRBJ1-1, with D maybe TRBD1 (6 bases). Trimming took off 5 bases at V and 2 bases at J, with 12 bases between the two ends. The CDR3 length is 14 residues. Germline V gives CDR1 SGHAT, CDR2 FQNNGV. CDR3: CASSETGFNTEAFF. The DNA of the CDR3 is TGTGCCAGCAGCGAAACAGGGTTTAACACTGAAGCTTTCTTT.

The rearrangement links TRBV3-1 (or the pseudogene TRBV3-2) to TRBJ2-3, with D possibly being TRBD1 (5 bases). Looked up from germline, CDR1 is LGHDT and CDR2 is YNNKEL (reference sequence). The ends were cut back, 0 bases at V and 2 bases at J, with 9 bases in the middle. The CDR3 extends over 15 amino acids. In DNA form, the CDR3 reads TGTGCCAGCAGCCAAGATCTAGGGGTCACAGATACGCAGTATTTT. Its protein product is CASSQDLGVTDTQYF.

The rearrangement links TRBV19 to TRBJ1-5, with TRBD1 identical over 8 bases. Germline CDR1 LNHDA, CDR2 SQIVND (reference sequence). The V and J ends lost 1 base and 4 bases, in that order; junction bases with no gene match: 6. The CDR3 is 16 amino acids. This CDR3 is CASSIARGPRNQPQHF. Written as DNA, the CDR3 is TGTGCCAGTAGTATAGCCAGGGGGCCAAGGAATCAGCCCCAGCATTTT.

This clone was counted between two and nine times. The chain employs TRBV7-9 and TRBJ2-7, with TRBD2 identical over 9 bases. The CDR3 is made up of 15 amino acids. Per the germline V gene, CDR1 is SEHNR and CDR2 is FQNEAQ (reference sequence). V shed 1 base and J 3 bases; nucleotides not matched to a gene: 4. In DNA form, the CDR3 reads TGTGCCAGCAGCTTAGGGGTTAGCGGGGGCTACGAGCAGTACTTC. Residues: CASSLGVSGGYEQYF.

This chain links TRBV7-2 with TRBJ1-3, with TRBD1 as a possible D gene (6 bases). This CDR3 region has 14 residues. V lost 2 bases to trimming and J lost 6 bases, with 11 bases between them. The germline V gene has CDR1 SGHTA and CDR2 FQGNSA. CDR3 in amino acids: CASSLSGGANTIYF. CDR3 bases: TGTGCCAGCAGCTTATCGGGGGGCGCAAACACCATATATTTT.

The V gene is TRBV5-4, the J gene TRBJ2-7; 10 bases map to TRBD1. Germline values: CDR1 SGHNT, CDR2 YYREEE (reference sequence). CDR3 length: 15 amino acids. The junction had 4 bases not matched to a gene; V was cut back by 4 bases and J by 0 bases. The CDR3 spells CASSRDRGRSYEQYF. In DNA, the CDR3 is TGTGCCAGCAGCAGGGACAGGGGCCGCTCCTACGAGCAGTACTTC. Using reference TRBV5-4 and TRBJ2-7 for the parts outside the CDR3, the full variable domain is ETGVTQSPTHLIKTRGQQVTLRCSSQSGHNTVSWYQQALGQGPQFIFQYYREEENGRGNFPPRFSGLQFPNYSSELNVNALELDDSALYLCASSRDRGRSYEQYFGPGTRLTVT.